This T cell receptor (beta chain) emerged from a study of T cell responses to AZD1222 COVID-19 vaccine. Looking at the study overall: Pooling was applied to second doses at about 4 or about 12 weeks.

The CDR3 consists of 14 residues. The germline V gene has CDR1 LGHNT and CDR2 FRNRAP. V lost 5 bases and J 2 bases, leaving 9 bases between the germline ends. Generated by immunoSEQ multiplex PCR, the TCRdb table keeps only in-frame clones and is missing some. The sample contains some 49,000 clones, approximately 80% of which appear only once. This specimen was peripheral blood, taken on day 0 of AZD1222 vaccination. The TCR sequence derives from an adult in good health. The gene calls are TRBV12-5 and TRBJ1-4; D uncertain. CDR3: CASGPAGTNEKLFF. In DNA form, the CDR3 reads TGTGCTAGTGGTCCCGCTGGCACTAATGAAAAACTGTTTTTT.